The next 26 T cell receptor beta chains were all read from a single sample in a study of T cell responses to AZD1222 COVID-19 vaccine. Sequencing was performed with immunoSEQ multiplex PCR; in TCRdb, only in-frame clones are kept and a portion is missing. The sample has roughly 200,000 clones; roughly 91% are singletons. The sequenced sample was peripheral blood, obtained on day 0 of MenACWY control vaccination. Every receptor here comes from an adult in good health.

The chain couples TRBV24-1 to TRBJ2-1; 7 bases match TRBD2. The CDR3 runs to 14 residues. Trimming took 5 bases from V and 4 from J; bases not matched to a gene: 4. Germline CDR1 is KGHDR and CDR2 is SFDVKD. CDR3 amino acids: CATSGGGLYNEQFF. Written as DNA, the CDR3 is TGTGCCACCAGTGGCGGGGGACTTTACAATGAGCAGTTCTTC.

The rearrangement uses TRBV5-4 and TRBJ1-1; 7 bases match TRBD1. The CDR3 has 13 residues. Losses at the gene ends were 4 bases for V and 7 bases for J; bases not matched to a gene: 7. Germline CDR1 SGHNT, CDR2 YYREEE (reference sequence). The CDR3 DNA reads TGTGCCAGCAGCCACGGACAGGACCTTGAAGCTTTCTTT. It translates to CASSHGQDLEAFF. Variable domain in full (rest from reference TRBV5-4 and TRBJ1-1): ETGVTQSPTHLIKTRGQQVTLRCSSQSGHNTVSWYQQALGQGPQFIFQYYREEENGRGNFPPRFSGLQFPNYSSELNVNALELDDSALYLCASSHGQDLEAFFGQGTRLTVV.

Points on this clone: The junction does not match germline at one end; this may be a read error. The chain uses TRBV6-5 and TRBJ1-2; 8 nucleotides agree with TRBD1. Germline-derived CDR1 and CDR2 are MNHEY and SVGAGI. The CDR3 is made up of 12 amino acids. For the CDR3, the DNA is TGTGCCAGCAGTTACGGCAGGGGGCGGGACTACTTC. This encodes CASSYGRGRDYF.

The chain links TRBV18 to TRBJ2-1; D perhaps matches TRBD1 (5 bases). The V end lost 8 bases, the J end lost 5 bases, and 16 bases lay between the germline ends. This CDR3 is built from 14 residues. Germline values: CDR1 KGHSH, CDR2 LQKENI. The CDR3 bases are TGTGCCAGCACCACAGGTGGAAACAACAATGAGCAGTTCTTC. Residues: CASTTGGNNNEQFF. The full variable domain, with the rest looked up from reference TRBV18 and TRBJ2-1, is NAGVMQNPRHLVRRRGQEARLRCSPMKGHSHVYWYRQLPEEGLKFMVYLQKENIIDESGMPKERFSAEFPKEGPSILRIQQVVRGDSAAYFCASTTGGNNNEQFFGPGTRLTVL.

V usage is TRBV10-2 and J usage is TRBJ1-1; 7 nucleotides match TRBD1. Per germline, CDR1 WSHSY and CDR2 SAAADI. V lost 7 bases to trimming and J lost 0 bases; unmatched junction nucleotides: 8. The CDR3 loop spans 15 amino acids. This chain's CDR3 is CASNSPGTVNTEAFF. CDR3 DNA sequence: TGCGCCAGCAACTCCCCCGGGACAGTGAACACTGAAGCTTTCTTT.

The V call is TRBV19, the J call TRBJ1-4; no reliable D call. Germline assignment: CDR1 LNHDA and CDR2 SQIVND (reference sequence). V was pared by 11 bases and J by 7 bases, with 17 bases between. CDR3 size: 13 residues. CDR3 sequence (DNA): TGTGCCTGCTCGGTGTTGGGCGGTGAAAAACTGTTTTTT. Translation gives CACSVLGGEKLFF.

This clone was recorded only once. The chain joins TRBV5-1 to TRBJ1-4; D possibly corresponds to TRBD1 (6 bases). Per the germline V gene, CDR1 is SGHRS and CDR2 is YFSETQ. The CDR3 is made up of 14 amino acids. V lost 7 bases, J lost 3 bases, and 13 bases lay in between. CDR3 residues: CASAPDRPNEKLFF. The CDR3 DNA follows: TGCGCCAGCGCCCCTGACAGGCCTAATGAAAAACTGTTTTTT.

This clone has only one observation. The gene calls are TRBV4-1 and TRBJ1-3, with TRBD1 as a possible D gene (5 bases). The CDR3 extends over 17 amino acids. Per the germline V gene, CDR1 is MGHRA and CDR2 is YSYEKL. V dropped 1 base and J dropped 0 bases, with 13 bases sitting between them. CDR3 sequence reads: CASSQGEAGRSGNTIYF. As DNA, the CDR3 is TGCGCCAGCAGCCAAGGGGAAGCAGGGCGCTCTGGAAACACCATATATTTT.

The chain is built from TRBV12-3 or TRBV12-4 and TRBJ2-7; D gene unclear. The germline V and J ends were trimmed by 3 bases and 2 bases, with 8 bases remaining between them. This CDR3 is built from 13 residues. CDR3: CASSLPGPYEQYF. The CDR3 DNA reads as TGTGCCAGCAGTTTGCCAGGTCCCTACGAGCAGTACTTC.

CDR3 protein: CAISDHRGPDNEKLFF. The CDR3 coding sequence is TGTGCCATCAGTGACCACAGGGGCCCCGATAATGAAAAACTGTTTTTT. This chain uses TRBV10-3 with TRBJ1-4, with TRBD1 identical over 7 bases. The CDR3 is 16 residues long. The V and J ends lost 3 bases and 4 bases, in that order; junction bases with no gene match: 8. From germline, CDR1 is ENHRY and CDR2 SYGVKD.

V is TRBV5-4 and J is TRBJ1-2; D ambiguous. The CDR3 has 15 amino acids. CDR1 is SGHNT, CDR2 YYREEE, per germline (reference sequence). Trimming took off 3 bases at V and 4 bases at J, with 16 bases between the two ends. CDR3 loop: CASSSPPPTPYGYTF. The CDR3, as DNA: TGTGCCAGCAGCTCACCCCCGCCCACCCCCTATGGCTACACCTTC.

The chain combines TRBV2 with TRBJ1-2; a possible D gene is TRBD1 (5 bases). The CDR3 extends over 13 amino acids. Germline V gene lookup returns CDR1 SNHLY and CDR2 FYNNEI. Trimming pared 3 bases from V and 5 bases from J, leaving 10 bases between. This CDR3 reads CASSDMGDYGYTF. CDR3 coding DNA: TGTGCCAGCAGTGATATGGGGGATTATGGCTACACCTTC.

The rearrangement joins TRBV28 to TRBJ1-1; the D gene is possibly TRBD1 (6 bases). Germline lookup yields CDR1 MDHEN and CDR2 SYDVKM. CDR3 length: 13 residues. V lost 5 bases and J 6 bases, leaving 13 bases between the germline ends. CDR3: CASSVGTPPEAFF. CDR3 DNA: TGTGCCAGCAGTGTCGGGACACCTCCTGAAGCTTTCTTT.

The gene calls are TRBV6-4 and TRBJ1-1; 7 nucleotides line up with TRBD1. In germline, CDR1 is MRHNA, CDR2 SNTAGT. The length of the CDR3 is 14 residues. The trim removed 4 bases at V and 1 base at J, leaving 3 bases unmatched. The chain's CDR3 is CASSAQGGNTEAFF. The CDR3 coding sequence is TGTGCCAGCAGTGCGCAGGGGGGGAACACTGAAGCTTTCTTT.

The chain employs TRBV20-1 and TRBJ2-7; 10 positions agree with TRBD2. Germline CDR1 is DFQATT and CDR2 is SNEGSKA (reference sequence). With V trimmed by 3 bases and J by 6 bases, 11 bases remained unmatched. The CDR3 totals 15 residues. The CDR3 DNA is TGCAGTGCTAGTCCCTCAGCGGGGGGGCCGGGCGAGCAGTACTTC. Encoded protein: CSASPSAGGPGEQYF.

The chain has TRBV11-1 and TRBJ1-1; weak D call: TRBD1 (6 bases). The CDR3 spans 11 residues. Germline V gene data show CDR1 as SGHAT and CDR2 as FQDESV (reference sequence). V was trimmed by 5 bases and J by 6 bases, leaving 7 bases between them. The CDR3 protein is CASSRQAEAFF. The CDR3 region has the DNA TGTGCCAGCAGCCGACAGGCTGAAGCTTTCTTT.

The chain has TRBV6-1 and TRBJ1-4, with 7 bases fitting TRBD1. Germline V lookup: CDR1 MNHNS, CDR2 SASEGT. This CDR3 spans 15 amino acids. V was pared by 0 bases and J by 5 bases, with 3 bases of the junction left unmatched. Here the CDR3 reads CASSEAQGGNEKLFF. For the CDR3, the DNA is TGTGCCAGCAGTGAAGCTCAGGGGGGAAATGAAAAACTGTTTTTT.

The rearrangement uses TRBV30 and TRBJ2-2, with D possibly TRBD2 on 5 matching bases. Germline V lookup: CDR1 GTSNPN, CDR2 SVGIG (reference sequence). CDR3 length equals 15 residues. Trimming stripped 0 bases from V and 1 base from J, with 9 bases between. CDR3 DNA sequence: TGTGCCTGGAGTGTACGGGATAAGAACACCGGGGAGCTGTTTTTT. This translates into CAWSVRDKNTGELFF.

The chain links TRBV4-3 to TRBJ2-1, with D uncertain. The CDR3 consists of 17 residues. Trimming took off 0 bases at V and 0 bases at J, with 12 bases between the two ends. Looked up from germline, CDR1 is LGHNA and CDR2 is YSLEER. The CDR3 sequence is CASSQEATPSSYNEQFF. The CDR3 region has the DNA TGCGCCAGCAGCCAAGAAGCGACACCAAGCTCCTACAATGAGCAGTTCTTC.

This chain uses TRBV7-2 with TRBJ1-2; 9 bases match TRBD1. With 5 bases clipped from V and 5 bases from J, the junction kept 9 bases outside the gene matches. The CDR3 is 15 amino acids. Looked up from germline, CDR1 is SGHTA and CDR2 is FQGNSA. DNA of the CDR3: TGTGCCAGCAGCACACTTCCGGGACAGGGTTATGGCTACACCTTC. It codes for CASSTLPGQGYGYTF.

A single count supports this clone. This specimen includes other DNA sequences encoding the same CDR3. V usage is TRBV18 and J usage is TRBJ1-5; no clear D gene. The germline gives CDR1 KGHSH, CDR2 LQKENI. The CDR3 is 13 residues long. Trimming left V 2 bases short and J 2 bases short, with 4 bases between. CDR3 sequence: CASSPSGNQPQHF. The DNA of the CDR3 is TGTGCCAGCTCACCATCCGGCAATCAGCCCCAGCATTTT.

V is TRBV12-3 or TRBV12-4 and J is TRBJ2-3; unclear D gene. The germline V and J ends were trimmed by 7 bases and 4 bases, with 12 bases remaining between them. The CDR3 has 13 amino acids. The CDR3, as DNA: TGTGCCAGCACCGTTTTAAGGGCAGATACGCAGTATTTT. Translation gives CASTVLRADTQYF.

This chain uses TRBV27 with TRBJ2-1; 9 bases align to TRBD1. The length of the CDR3 is 16 residues. The germline V gene has CDR1 MNHEY and CDR2 SMNVEV (reference sequence). V lost 3 bases to trimming and J lost 6 bases; unmatched junction nucleotides: 9. CDR3 sequence reads: CASSLLGTGSSNEQFF. In nucleotides, the CDR3 is TGTGCCAGCAGTTTGCTTGGGACAGGGAGTAGCAATGAGCAGTTCTTC.

The chain joins TRBV19 to TRBJ1-2, with no clear D. CDR3 size: 16 residues. Trimming took off 1 base at V and 5 bases at J, with 17 bases between the two ends. Germline V CDR1 and CDR2: LNHDA, SQIVND (reference sequence). CDR3 sequence (DNA): TGTGCCAGTAGTATAGTCTCGGCGAGCTCAATTTATGGCTACACCTTC. Encoded protein: CASSIVSASSIYGYTF. Combining the CDR3 with reference TRBV19 and TRBJ1-2 gives the whole variable domain DGGITQSPKYLFRKEGQNVTLSCEQNLNHDAMYWYRQDPGQGLRLIYYSQIVNDFQKGDIAEGYSVSREKKESFPLTVTSAQKNPTAFYLCASSIVSASSIYGYTFGSGTRLTVV.

This chain uses TRBV2 with TRBJ1-5; 8 bases are a match to TRBD1. Germline values: CDR1 SNHLY, CDR2 FYNNEI. With V trimmed by 6 bases and J by 0 bases, 16 bases remained unmatched. The CDR3 spans 19 residues. CDR3 in amino acids: CASSLRDRRLPHSNQPQHF. The CDR3 DNA reads TGTGCCAGCAGCCTCCGGGACAGGAGACTTCCCCATAGCAATCAGCCCCAGCATTTT. Combining the CDR3 with reference TRBV2 and TRBJ1-5 gives the whole variable domain EPEVTQTPSHQVTQMGQEVILRCVPISNHLYFYWYRQILGQKVEFLVSFYNNEISEKSEIFDDQFSVERPDGSNFTLKIRSTKLEDSAMYFCASSLRDRRLPHSNQPQHFGDGTRLSIL.

The CDR3 DNA reads TGTGCCAGCCTGAGGTCTGGTACCGGGGAGCTGTTTTTT. Protein: CASLRSGTGELFF. The chain is built from TRBV11-1 and TRBJ2-2; D is undetermined. The CDR3 sequence is 13 residues long. The ends were cut back, 8 bases at V and 5 bases at J, with 12 bases in the middle. Germline lookup yields CDR1 SGHAT and CDR2 FQDESV (reference sequence).